This T cell receptor beta chain was sequenced during a study of graft-versus-host responses after intestinal transplantation. Overall study context: Anti-thymocyte globulin induction was given to all recipients, followed by tacrolimus and steroids for 2 to 3 years.

In regard to this clone: Its antigen is currently unknown.

Germline values: CDR1 LNHDA, CDR2 SQIVND (reference sequence). This CDR3 comprises 14 residues. V was clipped by 3 bases and J by 4 bases, with 10 bases between them. Overall study results and limits: Recipient marrow harbored GvH clones, some of which surfaced first in ileum or blood.

Measured with immunoSEQ multiplex PCR; TCRdb has only the in-frame clones, and not every one. The profile shows around 20,000 clones, approximately 80% of them singletons. The chain joins TRBV19 to TRBJ1-5; D is ambiguous. The sequenced sample was PBMCs, obtained 14 days after transplant. This TCR came from a human patient who received an intestinal transplant, so some T cells may come from the graft donor. CDR3 nucleotides: TGTGCCAGTAGTATGTCGGCCGGAAATCAGCCCCAGCATTTT. This encodes CASSMSAGNQPQHF.